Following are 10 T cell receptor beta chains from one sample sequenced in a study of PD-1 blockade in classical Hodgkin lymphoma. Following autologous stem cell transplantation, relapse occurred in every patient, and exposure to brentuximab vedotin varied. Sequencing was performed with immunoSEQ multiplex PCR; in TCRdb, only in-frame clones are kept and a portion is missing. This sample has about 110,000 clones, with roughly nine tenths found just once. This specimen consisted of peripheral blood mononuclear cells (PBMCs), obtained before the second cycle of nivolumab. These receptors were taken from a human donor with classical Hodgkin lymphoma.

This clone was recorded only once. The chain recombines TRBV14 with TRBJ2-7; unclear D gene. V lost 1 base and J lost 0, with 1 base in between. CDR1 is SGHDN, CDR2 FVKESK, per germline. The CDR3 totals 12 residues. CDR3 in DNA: TGTGCCAGCAGCCAAGCCTCCTACGAGCAGTACTTC. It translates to CASSQASYEQYF.

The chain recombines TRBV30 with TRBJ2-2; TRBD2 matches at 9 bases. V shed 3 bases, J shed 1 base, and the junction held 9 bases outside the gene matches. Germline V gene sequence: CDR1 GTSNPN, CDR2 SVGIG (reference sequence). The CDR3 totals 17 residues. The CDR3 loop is CAWSPWSSGVNTGELFF. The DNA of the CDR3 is TGTGCCTGGAGCCCGTGGTCTAGCGGGGTGAACACCGGGGAGCTGTTTTTT.

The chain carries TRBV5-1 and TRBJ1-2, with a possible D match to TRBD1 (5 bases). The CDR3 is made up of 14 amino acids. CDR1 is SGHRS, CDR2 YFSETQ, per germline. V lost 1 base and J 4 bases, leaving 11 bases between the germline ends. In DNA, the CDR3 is TGCGCCAGCAGCTTGCCTCAGGGATCCTATGGCTACACCTTC. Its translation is CASSLPQGSYGYTF. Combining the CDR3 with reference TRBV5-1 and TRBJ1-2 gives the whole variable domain KAGVTQTPRYLIKTRGQQVTLSCSPISGHRSVSWYQQTPGQGLQFLFEYFSETQRNKGNFPGRFSGRQFSNSRSEMNVSTLELGDSALYLCASSLPQGSYGYTFGSGTRLTVV.

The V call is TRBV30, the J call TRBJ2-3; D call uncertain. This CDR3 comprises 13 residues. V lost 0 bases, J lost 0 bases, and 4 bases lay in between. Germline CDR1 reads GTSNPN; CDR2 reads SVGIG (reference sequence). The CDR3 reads CAWSVGSTDTQYF. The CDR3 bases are TGTGCCTGGAGTGTCGGTAGCACAGATACGCAGTATTTT.

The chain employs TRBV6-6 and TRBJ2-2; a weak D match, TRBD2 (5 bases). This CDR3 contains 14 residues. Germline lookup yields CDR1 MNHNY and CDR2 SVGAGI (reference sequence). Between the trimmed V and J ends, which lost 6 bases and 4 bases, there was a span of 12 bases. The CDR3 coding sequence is TGTGCCAGCAGCCCATTGGAGGCCACCGGGGAGCTGTTTTTT. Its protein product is CASSPLEATGELFF.

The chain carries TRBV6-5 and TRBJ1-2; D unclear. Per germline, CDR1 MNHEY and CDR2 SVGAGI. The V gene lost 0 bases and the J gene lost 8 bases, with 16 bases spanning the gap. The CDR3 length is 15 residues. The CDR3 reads CASSYSGPDLGGYTF. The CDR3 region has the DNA TGTGCCAGCAGTTACTCGGGCCCAGACCTAGGGGGCTACACCTTC.

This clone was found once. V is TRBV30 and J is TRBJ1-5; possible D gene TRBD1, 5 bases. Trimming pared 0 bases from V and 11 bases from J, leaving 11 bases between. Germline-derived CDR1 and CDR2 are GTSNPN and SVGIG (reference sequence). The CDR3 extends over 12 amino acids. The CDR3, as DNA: TGTGCCTGGAGTGTACCGATAGGGGCCCAGCATTTT. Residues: CAWSVPIGAQHF.

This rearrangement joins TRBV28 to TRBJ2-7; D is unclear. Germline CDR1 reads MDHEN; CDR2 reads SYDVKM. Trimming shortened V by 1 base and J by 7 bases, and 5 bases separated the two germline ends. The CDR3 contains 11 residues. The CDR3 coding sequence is TGTGCCAGCAGTTTATTGAGAGAGCAGTACTTC. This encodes CASSLLREQYF.

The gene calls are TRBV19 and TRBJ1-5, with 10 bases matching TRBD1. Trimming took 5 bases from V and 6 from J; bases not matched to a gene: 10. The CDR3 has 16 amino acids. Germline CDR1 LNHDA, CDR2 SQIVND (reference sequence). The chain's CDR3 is CASSGVGQGGGQPQHF. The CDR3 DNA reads TGTGCCAGTAGTGGGGTTGGACAGGGGGGAGGTCAGCCCCAGCATTTT.

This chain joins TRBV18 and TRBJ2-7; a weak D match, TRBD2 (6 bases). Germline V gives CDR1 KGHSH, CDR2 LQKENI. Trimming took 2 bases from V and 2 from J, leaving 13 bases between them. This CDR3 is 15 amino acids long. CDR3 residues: CASSPFGTLAYEQYF. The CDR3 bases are TGTGCCAGCTCACCATTTGGGACTCTAGCCTACGAGCAGTACTTC.